This T cell receptor beta chain was obtained from a study of CD8+ T cells in alopecia areata. Study conclusions and caveats: Affected scalp, especially in alopecia totalis/universalis, had a higher clonality than normal scalp did. The study also sequences resident alphabeta T cells of normal skin in scalp samples.

Sequencing relied on a cDNA template that was reverse transcribed from extracted RNA. Here immunoSEQ multiplex PCR was the method, and the copy in TCRdb shows in-frame clones only, minus some. The table shows roughly 250,000 clones, with roughly two thirds occurring only once. The germline V and J ends were trimmed by 3 bases and 0 bases, with 10 bases remaining between them. Germline V gene data show CDR1 as SQVTM and CDR2 as ANQGSEA. CDR3 length: 14 amino acids. The sorting of PBMCs gave CD4+ and CD8+ T cells. As regards this clone: Its target is unknown.

The sample in question was CD4+ T cells sorted from blood, obtained at week 0. This chain connects TRBV29-1 to TRBJ2-3; perhaps D is TRBD1 or TRBD2 (6 bases each). This TCR was recovered from a human donor with alopecia areata. Here the CDR3 DNA reads TGCAGCGTTGAGGGGGGCGTTAGCACAGATACGCAGTATTTT. Translation gives CSVEGGVSTDTQYF.